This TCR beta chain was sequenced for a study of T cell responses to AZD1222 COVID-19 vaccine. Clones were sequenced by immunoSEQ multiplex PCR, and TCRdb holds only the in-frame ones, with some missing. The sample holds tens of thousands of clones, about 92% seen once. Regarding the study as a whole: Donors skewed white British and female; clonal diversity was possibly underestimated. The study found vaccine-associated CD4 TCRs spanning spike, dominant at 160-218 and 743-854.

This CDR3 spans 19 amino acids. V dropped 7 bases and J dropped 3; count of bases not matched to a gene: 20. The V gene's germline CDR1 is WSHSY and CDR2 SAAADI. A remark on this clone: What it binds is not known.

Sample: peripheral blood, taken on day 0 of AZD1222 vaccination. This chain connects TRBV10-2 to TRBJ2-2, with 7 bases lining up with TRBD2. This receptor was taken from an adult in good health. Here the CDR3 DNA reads TGCGCCAGCATCTTTGGGGGGGACCGCAGGGACCCCTACACCGGGGAGCTGTTTTTT. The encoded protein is CASIFGGDRRDPYTGELFF.